This T cell receptor beta chain came from a study of tumor and adjacent non-tumor tissue in lung cancer. About the research overall: There were approximately twelve adenocarcinoma, a couple of squamous cell carcinoma and 1 small cell lung cancer cases. On average, productive TCRbeta reads reached about 4.17 million per sample.

Three rounds of nested PCR, following a modified ARM-PCR protocol, produced the TCRbeta library. Each CDR3 protein is one row after TCRdb ran MiXCR on the multiplex PCR reads. The sample carries approximately 110,000 distinct CDR3 sequences, roughly 74% recorded once. There are 16 residues in the CDR3. Germline CDR1 LNHDA, CDR2 SQIVND (reference sequence). This sample's RNA came from whole unsorted tissue. A note on this clonotype: Its antigen is currently unknown. One junction end does not reproduce the germline sequence, and a read error may be involved.

Findings and limits, study-wide: Tumor tissue had significantly higher TCR diversity than normal lung.

The sample was lung tumor tissue. The chain has TRBV19 and TRBJ2-1; 8 positions agree with TRBD1. This sequence was found in a woman aged 60-70 years with non-small cell lung cancer. CDR3 bases: TGTGCTAGTAGTCCGAGGACAGGGAGCTCCTACAATGAGCAGTTCTTC. Translating gives CASSPRTGSSYNEQFF.